This note documents a single TCR beta chain sequence. The data were obtained in a study of blood T cell repertoires in COVID-19. V was pared by 9 bases and J by 2 bases, with 6 bases of the junction left unmatched. From germline, CDR1 is SNHLY and CDR2 FYNNEI. The CDR3 sequence is 14 residues long. As handled by the study authors: Amplified reference gene primers provided the basis for estimating nucleated cell counts. The protocol was immunoSEQ multiplex PCR, while the TCRdb copy is restricted to in-frame clones and leaves out a portion. From that table come the V and J calls and clone size; the DNA was used to work out D and trimming. The sample lists roughly 50,000 clones, more than 75% occurring once.

The rearrangement joins TRBV2 to TRBJ2-3, with 9 bases matching TRBD2. This TCR derives from a woman in her sixties or seventies with acute or convalescent COVID-19. The specimen sequenced was peripheral blood. CDR3 amino acids: CARGSGGFTDTQYF. In nucleotides, the CDR3 is TGTGCCAGAGGTAGCGGGGGATTCACAGATACGCAGTATTTT.